The rows below give T cell receptor beta chains drawn from one sample of a study of T-cell memory formation after mild COVID-19. Each CDR3 protein gets one entry after TCRdb re-called the 5' RACE reads with MiXCR. The sample yields 470,000 or so distinct CDR3 sequences, about 23% seen once. The sequencing input was PBMCs or a T cell subset sorted from them (not recorded which). These receptor sequences come from an adult woman who had mild COVID-19 (a few samples of this study predate the infection). Cell type and time point are not known. CDR3s include the opening cysteine and the closing phenylalanine or tryptophan. D genes are given only for firm matches. Not all rows give a size; the values are once, few, many and, for expanded clones, a class.

j_call v_call d_call clone_size cdr3_nt cdr3_aa
TRBJ1-2 TRBV27 TRBD1 few TGTGCCAGCAGTTTATCGGACAGGGGGCGCCCCTATGGCTACACCTTC CASSLSDRGRPYGYTF
TRBJ2-2 TRBV29-1 - - TGCAGCGTTGTGGCGGAGGCCGGGGAGCTGTTTTTT CSVVAEAGELFF
TRBJ2-1 TRBV2 TRBD1 - TGTGCCAGCAGTTGGTCAGGGGGCACCTCCTACAATGAGCAGTTCTTC CASSWSGGTSYNEQFF
TRBJ2-3 TRBV7-3 TRBD2 few TGTGCCAGCAGCTTAAACGGGGGGGCCTCGGATACGCAGTATTTT CASSLNGGASDTQYF
TRBJ2-6 TRBV20-1 - - TGCAGTGCTGCCTCCCCGGGGGCCAACGTCCTGACTTTC CSAASPGANVLTF
TRBJ2-7 TRBV20-1 TRBD1 few TGCAGTGCTGGGGGGACAGGGCCCGTCTACGAGCAGTACTTC CSAGGTGPVYEQYF
TRBJ2-3 TRBV24-1 - many TGTGCCACCAGGGCAGTTGGTGAAGATACGCAGTATTTT CATRAVGEDTQYF
TRBJ2-7 TRBV5-6 TRBD1 - TGTGCCAGCAGCATGGGACAGGGGAGCTACGAGCAGTACTTC CASSMGQGSYEQYF
TRBJ1-2 TRBV28 TRBD1 - TGTGCCAGCAGCCAGGGACAGGGGATCTATGGCTACACCTTC CASSQGQGIYGYTF
TRBJ2-7 TRBV20-1 TRBD1 few TGCAGTGCTAGTGGTAGGGGGCTACTTATAACGGGGCAGTACTTC CSASGRGLLITGQYF